Listed below are T cell receptor beta chains from one sample, sequenced in a study of blood T cells in healthy people across ages. MiXCR, run by TCRdb on the 5' RACE reads, gives a single entry per CDR3 protein. The table shows roughly 1.4 million distinct CDR3 sequences, with around 59% occurring only once. Sequencing used blood. The receptor source for this set is a man between 18 and 35 years old in good health. Each CDR3 is given with its conserved first and last residue. A D gene is named only where the DNA matches it firmly. Size values are once, few and many counts, or a class for expanded clones, and some rows have none.

few	TRBV7-2	TRBJ1-2	NA	TGTGCTAGCAGCCCCCGGGACACCGCTAACTATGGCTACACCTTC	CASSPRDTANYGYTF
NA	TRBV7-9	TRBJ2-7	TRBD2	TGTGCCAGCAGCTTCCTAGCGGGAGGGCCCTACGAGCAGTACTTC	CASSFLAGGPYEQYF
NA	TRBV29-1	TRBJ2-7	NA	TGCAACGTTGTATCTGATTCCTACGAGCAGTACTTC	CNVVSDSYEQYF
NA	TRBV20-1	TRBJ1-5	NA	TGCAGTGCTTCTAGGGGGGCGGACTCCAATCAGCCCCAGCATTTT	CSASRGADSNQPQHF
NA	TRBV6-2/TRBV6-3	TRBJ1-2	NA	TGTGCCAGCAAGACATCTAACTATGGCTACACCTTC	CASKTSNYGYTF
few	TRBV29-1	TRBJ2-7	TRBD1	TGCAGCGTTAGGAGACAGGGCCCCTACGAGCAGTACTTC	CSVRRQGPYEQYF
once	TRBV20-1	TRBJ2-7	NA	TGCAGTGCTTCCCACGTAGCCTACGAGCAGTACTTC	CSASHVAYEQYF
NA	TRBV20-1	TRBJ2-3	NA	TGCAGTGCTAGAAAGACAGTAACAGATACGCAGTATTTT	CSARKTVTDTQYF
NA	TRBV7-9	TRBJ1-1	TRBD1	TGTGCCAGCAGCCTAGCCCGGACAGGCCATGAAGCTTTCTTT	CASSLARTGHEAFF
NA	TRBV4-1	TRBJ2-1	NA	TGCGCCAGCAGCCAACCGACAGTAGATGAGCAGTTCTTC	CASSQPTVDEQFF
NA	TRBV7-9	TRBJ2-7	NA	TGTGCCAGCAGCTTACCCGAGGTTTACGAGCAGTACTTC	CASSLPEVYEQYF
few	TRBV4-1	TRBJ1-6	NA	TGCGCCAGCAGCCAAAGGGGGTCCTATAATTCACCCCTCCACTTT	CASSQRGSYNSPLHF
NA	TRBV29-1	TRBJ2-6	NA	TGCAGCGTTGACTGGAGCGGATCCCCTGGGGCCAACGTCCTGACTTTC	CSVDWSGSPGANVLTF
NA	TRBV3-1	TRBJ1-1	TRBD1	TGTGCCAGCAGCCGGGGAGATGACAGGGGTGAAGCTTTCTTT	CASSRGDDRGEAFF
NA	TRBV7-9	TRBJ2-2	NA	TGTGCCAGCAGCGCACAGATATTGGGGCAGAACACCGGGGAGCTGTTTTTT	CASSAQILGQNTGELFF
few	TRBV11-2	TRBJ1-2	NA	TGTGCCAGCAGCTTAGAGCGCCCGAAGGTTTTCCATGGCTACACCTTC	CASSLERPKVFHGYTF
NA	TRBV6-2/TRBV6-3	TRBJ2-5	NA	TGTGCCAGCAGTTGGGGCACCCAAGAGACCCAGTACTTC	CASSWGTQETQYF
NA	TRBV4-1	TRBJ1-2	NA	TGCGCCAGCAGCCAAGAGCAATCCGATGGCTACACCTTC	CASSQEQSDGYTF
NA	TRBV15	TRBJ1-4	TRBD1	TGTGCCACCAGCCCTAGGACAGGGGGAAAACTGTTTTTT	CATSPRTGGKLFF
NA	TRBV27	TRBJ1-3	NA	TGTGCCAGCAGTCTGCGGAAGTGGGTCTCTGGAAACACCATATATTTT	CASSLRKWVSGNTIYF
NA	TRBV4-1	TRBJ2-3	TRBD1	TGCGCCAGCAGCCTCAGGGGGACAGGGGACACAGATACGCAGTATTTT	CASSLRGTGDTDTQYF
few	TRBV10-2	TRBJ2-1	NA	TGCGCCAGCTCAAGAAGGGTGGTGGATGAGCAGTTCTTC	CASSRRVVDEQFF
NA	TRBV5-6	TRBJ2-1	TRBD1	TGTGCCAGCAGCCCGGGACAGGGCCTTTGGGAGCAGTTCTTC	CASSPGQGLWEQFF
NA	TRBV3-1	TRBJ2-7	TRBD1	TGTGCCAGCAGCCAAGGGACAGGTTTCTACGAGCAGTACTTC	CASSQGTGFYEQYF
NA	TRBV4-1	TRBJ2-7	NA	TGCGCCAGCAGCGCCCAAAGGAGGGCCGGCGAGCAGTACTTC	CASSAQRRAGEQYF
NA	TRBV29-1	TRBJ2-1	NA	TGCAGCGTTTCCCCCTATGAGCAGTTCTTC	CSVSPYEQFF
NA	TRBV7-9	TRBJ1-2	NA	TGTGCCACGCTTCAGGACTACTATGGCTACACCTTC	CATLQDYYGYTF
few	TRBV6-5	TRBJ2-7	NA	TGTGCCAGCAGTTATAGTAAAGGCGAGCAGTACTTC	CASSYSKGEQYF
NA	TRBV7-8	TRBJ2-1	TRBD2	TGTGCCAGCAGCTTATCCACTACCGCCGGGACTAGCGGCTACAATGAGCAGTTCTTC	CASSLSTTAGTSGYNEQFF
few	TRBV4-2	TRBJ1-2	NA	TGTGCCAGCAGCCAAGATGGGCCTTCCTATGGCTACACCTTC	CASSQDGPSYGYTF
NA	TRBV4-1	TRBJ1-5	NA	TGCGCCAGCAGCCACGGGATTGGTAATCAGCCCCAGCATTTT	CASSHGIGNQPQHF
NA	TRBV10-3	TRBJ1-2	TRBD1	TGTGCCATCAGAGAGGATGGGGGAGACAGGGCGGAAGGCTGCACCTTC	CAIREDGGDRAEGCTF
NA	TRBV20-1	TRBJ2-5	NA	TGCAGCGCTAGAGTTCGGGCGCCCCAAGAGACCCAGTACTTC	CSARVRAPQETQYF
few	TRBV7-9	TRBJ2-7	TRBD2	TGTGCCAGCAGCTTAGTCCTAGCGGGGCGCGAGCAGTACTTC	CASSLVLAGREQYF
NA	TRBV27	TRBJ2-4	TRBD2	TGTGCCAGCAGTTTTGGTAGTGCGGGAGGGCCTGGCAAAAACATTCAGTACTTC	CASSFGSAGGPGKNIQYF
NA	TRBV28	TRBJ2-7	NA	TGTGCCAGCAGCCAATGGGCAGGGGGGGAGCAGTACTTC	CASSQWAGGEQYF
NA	TRBV20-1	TRBJ2-1	TRBD2	TGCAGTGCTAGCTCACCGGGACTAGCGCCTCACAATGAGCAGTTCTTC	CSASSPGLAPHNEQFF
NA	TRBV29-1	TRBJ2-3	TRBD2	TGCAGCGTTGATTGGACTAGCGGGAGGGTAGGAGATACGCAGTATTTT	CSVDWTSGRVGDTQYF
few	TRBV7-9	TRBJ2-6	NA	TGTGCCAGCAGCATACTAGTCGGTCGCTCTGGGGCCAACGTCCTGACTTTC	CASSILVGRSGANVLTF
NA	TRBV7-2	TRBJ2-7	TRBD2	TGTGCCAGCAGCAGACTAGCGGAGGTGCAGTACTTC	CASSRLAEVQYF
once	TRBV20-1	TRBJ2-7	TRBD1	TGCAGTGCTCTCCTAGACAGGGCCTACGAGCAGTACTTC	CSALLDRAYEQYF